The entry that follows covers one T cell receptor (beta chain) sequence. Its cognate antigen is unknown. This sample is drawn from a study of cytomegalovirus exposure and HLA in healthy donors. Study context: The early release's HLA-typed donors yielded 78 million or so unique TCRs. Notes on the study in general: In a later analysis, specific HLA alleles were associated with around 17,000 TCR beta sequences at a 0.05 false discovery rate. Researchers reportedly found TCR beta sequences accurately predicted most subjects' HLA-A and HLA-B alleles. DRB1 showed the most TCR associations and HLA-C the fewest in a later analysis, as rates varied by HLA locus.

PCR employed 60 Vbeta and 13 Jbeta primers. Sequencing used immunoSEQ multiplex PCR; TCRdb keeps in-frame clones, though not all of them. The table includes around 130,000 clones, 75% to 80% detected once. The CDR3 has 18 residues. Germline V gene sequence: CDR1 MGHRA, CDR2 YSYEKL. What was sequenced was PBMCs. V gene TRBV4-1 combines with J gene TRBJ2-7, with 11 bases fitting TRBD2. The J call may be mistaken, given a closer DNA end match to TRBJ2-1. The sequence was obtained from a woman aged 60-75 years in good health and CMV-seronegative. The CDR3 sequence is CASSQVGFGTSGYNEQFF. CDR3 sequence (DNA): TGCGCCAGCAGCCAAGTGGGTTTTGGGACTAGCGGTTACAATGAGCAGTTCTTC.